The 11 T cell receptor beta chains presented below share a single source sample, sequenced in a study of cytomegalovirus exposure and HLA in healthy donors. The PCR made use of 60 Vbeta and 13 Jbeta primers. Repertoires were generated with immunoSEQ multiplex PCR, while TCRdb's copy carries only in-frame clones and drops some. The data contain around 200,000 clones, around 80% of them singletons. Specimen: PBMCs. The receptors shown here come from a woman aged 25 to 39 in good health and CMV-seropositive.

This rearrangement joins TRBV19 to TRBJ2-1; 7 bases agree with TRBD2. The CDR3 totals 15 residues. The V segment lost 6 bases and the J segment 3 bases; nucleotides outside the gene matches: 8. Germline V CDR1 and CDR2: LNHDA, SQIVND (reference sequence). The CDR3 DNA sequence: TGTGCCAGTAGCGGGTCCCAGCGGGGCTACAATGAGCAGTTCTTC. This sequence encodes CASSGSQRGYNEQFF.

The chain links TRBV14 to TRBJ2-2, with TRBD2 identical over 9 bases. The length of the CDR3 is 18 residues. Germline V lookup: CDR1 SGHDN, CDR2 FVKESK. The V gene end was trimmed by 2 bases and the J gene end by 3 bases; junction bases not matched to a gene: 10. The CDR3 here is CASSQLRGLARDTGELFF. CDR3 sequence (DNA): TGTGCCAGCAGCCAACTAAGAGGACTAGCGAGGGACACCGGGGAGCTGTTTTTT.

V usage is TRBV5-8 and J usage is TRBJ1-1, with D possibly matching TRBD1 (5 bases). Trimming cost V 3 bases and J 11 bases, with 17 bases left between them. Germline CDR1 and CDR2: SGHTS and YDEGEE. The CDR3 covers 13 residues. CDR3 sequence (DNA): TGTGCCAGCAGCTATGGACAAACGAAGCTGGCTTTCTTT. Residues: CASSYGQTKLAFF.

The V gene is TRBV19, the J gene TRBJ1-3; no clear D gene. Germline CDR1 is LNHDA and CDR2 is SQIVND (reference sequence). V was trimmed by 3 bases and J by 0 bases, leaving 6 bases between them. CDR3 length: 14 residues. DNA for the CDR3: TGTGCCAGTAGTATCCGTATCTCTGGAAACACCATATATTTT. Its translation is CASSIRISGNTIYF.

The CDR3 spells CASSGDRGYNEQFF. The CDR3 DNA reads as TGCGCCAGCAGCGGGGACAGGGGTTACAATGAGCAGTTCTTC. The chain recombines TRBV5-1 with TRBJ2-1; 10 bases line up with TRBD1. Germline values: CDR1 SGHRS, CDR2 YFSETQ. This CDR3 contains 14 residues. V shed 4 bases and J 4 bases; nucleotides not matched to a gene: 2. Complete variable domain (other parts from reference TRBV5-1 and TRBJ2-1): KAGVTQTPRYLIKTRGQQVTLSCSPISGHRSVSWYQQTPGQGLQFLFEYFSETQRNKGNFPGRFSGRQFSNSRSEMNVSTLELGDSALYLCASSGDRGYNEQFFGPGTRLTVL.

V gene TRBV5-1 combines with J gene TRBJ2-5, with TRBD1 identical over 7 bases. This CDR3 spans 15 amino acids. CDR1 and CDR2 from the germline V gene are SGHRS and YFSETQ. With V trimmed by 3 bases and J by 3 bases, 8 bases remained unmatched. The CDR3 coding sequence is TGCGCCAGCAGCTCGTTCAAAACAGGGGAAGAGACCCAGTACTTC. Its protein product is CASSSFKTGEETQYF.

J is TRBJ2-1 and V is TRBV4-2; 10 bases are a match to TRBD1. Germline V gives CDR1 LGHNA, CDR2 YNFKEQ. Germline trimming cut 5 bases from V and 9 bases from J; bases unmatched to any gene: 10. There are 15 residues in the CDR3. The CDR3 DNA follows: TGTGCCAGCAGCTTTACCGGGACAGGGGAGACTGAGCAGTTCTTC. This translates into CASSFTGTGETEQFF.

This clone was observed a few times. Here the CDR3 reads CASSSLSVGESGETQYF. The CDR3 DNA reads TGTGCCAGCAGCTCCCTCTCGGTCGGTGAGTCAGGAGAGACCCAGTACTTC. The rearrangement joins TRBV11-2 to TRBJ2-5; D is uncertain. V gave up 4 bases and J gave up 4 bases, with 22 bases separating them. Germline values: CDR1 SGHAT, CDR2 FQNNGV. The CDR3 totals 17 residues.

CDR3 protein: CASSSGQGRGSYEQYF. In DNA form, the CDR3 reads TGTGCCAGCAGCTCGGGACAGGGACGGGGCTCCTACGAGCAGTACTTC. The chain carries TRBV11-3 and TRBJ2-7; 9 positions match TRBD1. CDR3 size: 16 residues. J lost 0 bases, V lost 4 bases, and 7 bases had no gene match. Germline lookup yields CDR1 SGHNT and CDR2 YENEEA.

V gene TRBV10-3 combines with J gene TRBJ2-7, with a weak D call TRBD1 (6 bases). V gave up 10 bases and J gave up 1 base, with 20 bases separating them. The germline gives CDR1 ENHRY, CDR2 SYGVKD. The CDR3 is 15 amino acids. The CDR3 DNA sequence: TGTGCCAGCCAGAGTTTGAGACAGGCATCCTACGAGCAGTACTTC. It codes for CASQSLRQASYEQYF.

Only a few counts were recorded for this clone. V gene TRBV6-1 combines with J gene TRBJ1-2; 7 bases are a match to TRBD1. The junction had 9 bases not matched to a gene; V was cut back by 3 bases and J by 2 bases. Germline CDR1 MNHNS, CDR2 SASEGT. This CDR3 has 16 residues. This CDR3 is CASSDLYRGQNYGYTF. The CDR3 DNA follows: TGTGCCAGCAGTGACCTCTATAGGGGACAGAACTATGGCTACACCTTC.